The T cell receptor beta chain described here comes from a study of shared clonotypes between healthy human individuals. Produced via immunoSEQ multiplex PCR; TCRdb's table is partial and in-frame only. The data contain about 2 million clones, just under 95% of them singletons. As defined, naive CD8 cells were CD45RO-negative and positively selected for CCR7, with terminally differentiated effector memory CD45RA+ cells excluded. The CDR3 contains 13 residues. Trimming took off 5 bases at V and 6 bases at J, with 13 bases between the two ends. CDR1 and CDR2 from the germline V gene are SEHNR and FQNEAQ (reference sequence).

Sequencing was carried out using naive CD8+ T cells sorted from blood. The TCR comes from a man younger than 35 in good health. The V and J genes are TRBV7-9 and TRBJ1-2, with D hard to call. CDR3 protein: CASSTGWENGYTF. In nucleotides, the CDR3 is TGTGCCAGCAGCACTGGGTGGGAAAATGGCTACACCTTC.